This T cell receptor (beta chain) is from a study of Ad26.COV2.S vaccination and SARS-CoV-2 variants. Germline-derived CDR1 and CDR2 are SGHNT and YENEEA. Germline trimming cut 1 base from V and 1 base from J; bases unmatched to any gene: 3. The CDR3 spans 16 residues. TCRdb's copy holds only in-frame clones and misses some; the assay was immunoSEQ multiplex PCR. The sample has around 340,000 clones; around nine tenths are singletons. Treatment of the sample: about 20 received Ad26.COV2.S at low or high dose, single or two shots; several received placebo; per-sample allocation not given. Each sample was drawn 63 days after the first injection (of vaccine or placebo).

The clonotype comes from a person between 18 and 65 years old who received the Ad26.COV2.S COVID-19 vaccine or a placebo. The sequences come from peripheral blood, collected in a trial of Ad26.COV2.S vaccine versus placebo. The chain combines TRBV11-3 with TRBJ2-2; TRBD1 aligns across 7 bases. The CDR3: CASSLAAGGNTGELFF. CDR3 DNA: TGTGCCAGCAGCTTAGCGGCAGGGGGGAACACCGGGGAGCTGTTTTTT.